This T cell receptor beta chain was sequenced in a study of T cell responses to AZD1222 COVID-19 vaccine (dated by TCRdb to the early 2020s). Concerning the study at large: A total of 240 or so trial participants underwent TCR sequencing, of whom roughly 210 had received two doses of AZD1222 and some 25 had received two doses of the MenACWY control vaccine. Trial participants were enrolled by age into 18-55, 56-69 and 70-plus year subgroups, with about 150, 27 and 61 TCR-sequenced participants respectively. Results the study describes overall, beyond this receptor: Because no samples from the day 14 peak response were available, repertoires could be characterized only after the peak T cell response. Participants were mostly white British, with more females than males. The authors suggested clonal diversity may have been underestimated. Conclusions about previously exposed vaccinees are limited because only five to seven AZD1222 recipients were SARS-CoV-2 seropositive at baseline. In the small 56-69-year group, the increase in depth fell short of significance, most likely because of low power. Epitopes outside the regions mutated in the B.1.351 and B.1.1.7 variants were reportedly recognized by nearly half of the unique spike-specific TCRs. CD4 TCRs associated with the vaccine covered the entire spike protein, and the dominant responses were in regions 160-218 and 743-854. A significant rise in spike-specific TCR breadth and depth was observed after two AZD1222 doses relative to day 0 and relative to MenACWY recipients.

The CDR3 regions of human TCRbeta chains were analyzed by immunosequencing. Processing in the source paper ran as follows. Repertoire TCRs were matched against a reference library of SARS-CoV-2-specific TCRs generated with the MIRA antigen-specificity platform. Breadth was defined as the fraction of unique TCRs that were SARS-CoV-2-associated, and depth was defined as the fraction of total T cells that were SARS-CoV-2-associated. Using the MIRA data, each spike-specific TCR was mapped to the spike region that the TCR reacts to and placed in a CD4 or CD8 class. Log10-transformed breadth and depth values were compared by one-way ANOVA with Sidak's multiple comparisons tests. In TCRdb, the immuneACCESS table is reduced to in-frame sequences with V and J assigned. These tables do not hold every clone; where another copy was compared, an unresolved V gene accounts for under half, and the others remain unexplained. D and trimming come from the DNA, and the V and J calls and clone size come from that table. Here the sample has about 180,000 clones; around 88% occur a single time. Under 14% of the sample goes to the ten largest clones.

V loses 0 bases of germline sequence and J loses 9 bases, and the interval between the two ends is 13 bases. The CDR3 numbers 15 residues from cysteine through phenylalanine. Left in the record is the CDR3 DNA by itself, 45 bases read in frame from the first base. Based on the germline V gene (reference sequence), the CDR1 and CDR2 sequences are SGHNT and YYREEE. As regards this clone: Its antigen specificity is not known. No per-base quality is available; no much larger clone lies one base away.

Explained via the paper, the time point label denotes: about 28 days (+/-7) after the second vaccine dose. Because spike-specific TCR depth and breadth did not differ between the two schedules, AZD1222 recipients who got a second dose at roughly 4 weeks were pooled with those who got a second dose at roughly 12 weeks. Vaccinee samples were obtained from the UK trials COV001 and COV002, which included a single-blind randomized controlled phase 2/3 trial of AZD1222 (ChAdOx1 nCoV-19) in healthy adults. For TCRbeta chain sequencing, PBMC samples were collected from trial participants at day 0 and at day 28 after the second dose.

The material was peripheral blood, obtained 28 days after the second AZD1222 dose. The sequence joins TRBV5-4 to TRBJ1-6; the D gene assignment is ambiguous. The receptor was derived from an adult who received the AZD1222 COVID-19 vaccine. The CDR3 region has the sequence CASSLAGVGSSPLHF. DNA sequence: TGTGCCAGCAGCTTGGCCGGGGTGGGGAGTTCACCCCTCCACTTT.